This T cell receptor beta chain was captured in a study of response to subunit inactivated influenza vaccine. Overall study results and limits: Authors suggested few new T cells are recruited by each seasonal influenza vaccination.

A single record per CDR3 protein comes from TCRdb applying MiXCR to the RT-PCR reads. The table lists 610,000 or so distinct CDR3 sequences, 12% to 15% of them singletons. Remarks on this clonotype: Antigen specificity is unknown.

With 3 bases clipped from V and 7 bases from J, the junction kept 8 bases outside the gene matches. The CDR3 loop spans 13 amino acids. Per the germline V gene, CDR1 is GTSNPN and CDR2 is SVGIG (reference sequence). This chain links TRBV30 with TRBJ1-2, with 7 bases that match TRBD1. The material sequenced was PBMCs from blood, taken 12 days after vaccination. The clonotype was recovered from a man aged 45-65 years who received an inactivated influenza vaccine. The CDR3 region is CAWSRQGPSGYTF. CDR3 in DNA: TGTGCCTGGAGCCGACAGGGCCCCAGTGGCTACACCTTC.